These T cell receptor beta chains were read from a single sample in a study of Tregs in tolerant kidney transplant recipients. TCRdb's table, derived via immunoSEQ multiplex PCR, lists solely in-frame clones and lacks some. The table records fewer than 150,000 clones, almost 95% of them present only once. The sample was CD4+ T cells from blood. The origin of the receptors is a human donor in good health. Both conserved end residues are part of each CDR3. The order of the fields is clone size, J gene, D gene, V gene, CDR3 protein, CDR3 DNA. D genes are given only for firm matches. Where a row states a size, it is once, few, many or the class of an expanded clone; other rows omit it.

- TRBJ1-2 - TRBV14 CASRPQGDANYGYTF TGTGCCAGCAGACCACAGGGCGATGCTAACTATGGCTACACCTTC
- TRBJ2-2 - TRBV30 CAALWGPHNAGELFF TGTGCCGCGCTTTGGGGACCCCATAACGCCGGGGAGCTGTTTTTT
once TRBJ2-1 - TRBV4-2 CASSQEQGRANEQFF TGTGCCAGCAGCCAAGAACAGGGTAGGGCCAATGAGCAGTTCTTC
- TRBJ2-7 TRBD1 TRBV6-1 CASSELKGATYEQYF TGTGCCAGCAGTGAATTAAAGGGGGCAACCTACGAGCAGTACTTC
- TRBJ1-4 TRBD1 TRBV5-3 CARSLEMDRGSTNEKLFF TGTGCCAGAAGCTTGGAAATGGACAGGGGGTCAACTAATGAAAAACTGTTTTTT
- TRBJ2-7 - TRBV19 CASSMIGSTYEQYF TGTGCCAGTAGTATGATAGGATCAACCTACGAGCAGTACTTC
- TRBJ1-1 - TRBV29-1 CSVEGHTEAFF TGCAGCGTTGAGGGTCACACTGAAGCTTTCTTT
- TRBJ2-3 TRBD2 TRBV4-1 CASSQRGGLTDTQYF TGCGCCAGCAGCCAGCGGGGGGGATTAACAGATACGCAGTATTTT
- TRBJ2-3 TRBD2 TRBV6-4 CASSEAGDSNTQYF TGTGCCAGCAGTGAGGCGGGGGACTCAAATACGCAGTATTTT
- TRBJ2-3 TRBD2 TRBV2 CASGPVGLAGDTQYF TGTGCCAGCGGACCCGTGGGACTAGCGGGAGATACGCAGTATTTT
- TRBJ2-1 - TRBV18 CASSPYGASGNEQFF TGTGCCAGCTCACCATACGGGGCAAGTGGAAATGAGCAGTTCTTC
- TRBJ2-5 - TRBV29-1 CNVALGWGQYF TGCAATGTTGCGTTGGGATGGGGCCAGTACTTC
- TRBJ1-1 - TRBV6-6 CASSGTFEAFF TGTGCCAGCAGCGGGACATTTGAAGCTTTCTTT
- TRBJ1-2 - TRBV7-9 CASSPRTEPNYGYTF TGTGCCAGCAGCCCCCGGACAGAGCCTAACTATGGCTACACCTTC
- TRBJ2-3 TRBD1 TRBV5-1 CASSPLDRGYTDTQYF TGCGCCAGCAGCCCCCTGGACAGGGGGTACACAGATACGCAGTATTTT
- TRBJ2-5 - TRBV7-7 CASSLAGVLETQYF TGTGCTAGCAGCTTAGCTGGCGTGTTAGAGACCCAGTACTTC
- TRBJ1-2 - TRBV7-2 CASSLGRGMRLDGYTF TGTGCCAGCAGCTTAGGTCGGGGTATGCGGCTGGATGGCTACACCTTC
- TRBJ2-7 - TRBV6-1 CASSDSRFYEQYF TGTGCCAGCAGTGATTCCCGATTCTACGAGCAGTACTTC